Below are 3 T cell receptor beta chains sequenced from a single sample in a study of cytomegalovirus exposure and HLA in healthy donors. 13 Jbeta primers and 60 Vbeta primers were used for the PCR. Method: immunoSEQ multiplex PCR; TCRdb's copy keeps in-frame clones and lacks some. The table records fewer than 250,000 clones, 70% to 75% of them present only once. Input material: PBMCs. These receptors originate from a man aged 30 to 45 in good health and CMV-seropositive.

The chain couples TRBV5-1 to TRBJ2-6; 11 nucleotides agree with TRBD1. This CDR3 is 17 amino acids long. Germline CDR1 and CDR2: SGHRS and YFSETQ. Trimming removed 4 bases from V and 2 bases from J; junction bases left unmatched: 5. As DNA, the CDR3 is TGCGCCAGCAGCCCTGGACAGGGGGCGGCTGGGGCCAACGTCCTGACTTTC. Translating gives CASSPGQGAAGANVLTF.

V usage is TRBV7-2 and J usage is TRBJ2-5; 10 bases fit TRBD2. V lost 3 bases to trimming and J lost 11 bases; unmatched junction nucleotides: 12. The CDR3 is 15 residues long. CDR1 SGHTA and CDR2 FQGNSA come from the germline V gene. CDR3 in amino acids: CASSFGGLASGEQYF. CDR3 DNA: TGTGCCAGCAGCTTCGGGGGACTAGCGTCGGGGGAGCAGTACTTC.

The chain recombines TRBV19 with TRBJ1-3; possibly TRBD1 for D (5 bases). This CDR3 spans 16 amino acids. Trimming took off 3 bases at V and 2 bases at J, with 14 bases between the two ends. Germline CDR1 and CDR2: LNHDA and SQIVND (reference sequence). The CDR3 DNA reads as TGTGCCAGTAGTATTACGGGAGCAGGGCCTGGAAACACCATATATTTT. Protein sequence: CASSITGAGPGNTIYF.